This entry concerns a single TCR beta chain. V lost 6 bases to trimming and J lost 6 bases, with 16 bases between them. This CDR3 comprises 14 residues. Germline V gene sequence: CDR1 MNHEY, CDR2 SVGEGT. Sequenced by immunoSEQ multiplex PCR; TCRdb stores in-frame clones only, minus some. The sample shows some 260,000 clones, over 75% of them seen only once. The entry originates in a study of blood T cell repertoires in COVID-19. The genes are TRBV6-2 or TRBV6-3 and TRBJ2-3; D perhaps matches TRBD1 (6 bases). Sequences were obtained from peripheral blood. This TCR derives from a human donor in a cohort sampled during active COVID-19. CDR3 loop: CASSPGLGADTQYF. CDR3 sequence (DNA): TGTGCCAGCAGCCCAGGTTTGGGGGCCGATACGCAGTATTTT.